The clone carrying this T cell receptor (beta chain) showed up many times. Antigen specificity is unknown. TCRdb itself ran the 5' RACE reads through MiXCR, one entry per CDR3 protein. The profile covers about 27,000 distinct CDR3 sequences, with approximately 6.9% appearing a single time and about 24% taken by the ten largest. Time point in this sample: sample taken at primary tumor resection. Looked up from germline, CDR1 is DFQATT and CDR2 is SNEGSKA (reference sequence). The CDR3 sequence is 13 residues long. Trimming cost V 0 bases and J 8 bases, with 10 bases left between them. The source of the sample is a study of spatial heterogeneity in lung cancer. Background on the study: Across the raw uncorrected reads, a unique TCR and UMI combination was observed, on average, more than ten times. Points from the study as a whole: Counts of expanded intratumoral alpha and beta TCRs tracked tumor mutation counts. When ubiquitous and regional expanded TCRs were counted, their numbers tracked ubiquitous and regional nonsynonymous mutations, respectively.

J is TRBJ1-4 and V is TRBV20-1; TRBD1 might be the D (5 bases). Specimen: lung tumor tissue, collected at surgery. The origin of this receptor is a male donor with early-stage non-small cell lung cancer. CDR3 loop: CSARDGGSEKLFF. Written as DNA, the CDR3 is TGCAGTGCTAGAGACGGGGGTAGCGAAAAACTGTTTTTT.